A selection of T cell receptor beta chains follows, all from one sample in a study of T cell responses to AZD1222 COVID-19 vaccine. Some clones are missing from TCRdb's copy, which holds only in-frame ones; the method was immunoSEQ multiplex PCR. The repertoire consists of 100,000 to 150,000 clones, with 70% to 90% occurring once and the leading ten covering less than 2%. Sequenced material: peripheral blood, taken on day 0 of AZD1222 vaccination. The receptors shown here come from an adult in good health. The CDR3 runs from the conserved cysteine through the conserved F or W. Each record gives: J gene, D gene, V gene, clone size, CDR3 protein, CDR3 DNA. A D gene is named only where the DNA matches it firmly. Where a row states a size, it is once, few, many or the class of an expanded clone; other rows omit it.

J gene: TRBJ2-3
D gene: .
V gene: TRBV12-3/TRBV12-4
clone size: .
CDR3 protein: CASSLPLGTQYF
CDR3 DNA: TGTGCCAGCAGTTTGCCCTTGGGGACGCAGTATTTT

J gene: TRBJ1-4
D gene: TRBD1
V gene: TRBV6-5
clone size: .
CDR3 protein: CASSWDRSRLKLFF
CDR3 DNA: TGTGCCAGCAGCTGGGACAGGTCCCGATTAAAACTGTTTTTT

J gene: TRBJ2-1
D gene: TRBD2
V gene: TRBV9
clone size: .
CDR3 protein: CASSPSGGGYNEQFF
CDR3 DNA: TGTGCCAGCAGCCCAAGCGGGGGCGGGTACAATGAGCAGTTCTTC

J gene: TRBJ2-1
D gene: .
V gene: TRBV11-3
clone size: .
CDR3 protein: CASSKTSPPGNEQFF
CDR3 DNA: TGTGCCAGCAGCAAGACCTCCCCGCCGGGGAATGAGCAGTTCTTC

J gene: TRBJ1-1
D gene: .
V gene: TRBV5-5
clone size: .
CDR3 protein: CASSLQGPTEAFF
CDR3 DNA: TGTGCCAGCAGCTTGCAGGGCCCCACTGAAGCTTTCTTT

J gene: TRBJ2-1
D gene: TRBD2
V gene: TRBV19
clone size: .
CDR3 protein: CASSWTSGSHNEQFF
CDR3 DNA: TGTGCCAGTAGTTGGACTAGCGGGAGCCACAATGAGCAGTTCTTC

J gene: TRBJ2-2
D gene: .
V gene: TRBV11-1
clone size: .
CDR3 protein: CASSFWQVDPGELFF
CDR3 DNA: TGTGCCAGCAGCTTTTGGCAGGTCGACCCCGGGGAGCTGTTTTTT

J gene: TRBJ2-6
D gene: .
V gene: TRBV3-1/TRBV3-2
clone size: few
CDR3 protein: CASSPSTGANVLTF
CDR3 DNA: TGTGCCAGCAGCCCATCAACAGGGGCCAACGTCCTGACTTTC

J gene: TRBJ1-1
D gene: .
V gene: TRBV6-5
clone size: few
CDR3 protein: CASRGGNTEAFF
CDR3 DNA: TGTGCCAGCAGGGGGGGGAACACTGAAGCTTTCTTT

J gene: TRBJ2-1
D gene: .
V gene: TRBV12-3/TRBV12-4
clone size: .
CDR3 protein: CASSFLSEQFF
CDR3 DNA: TGTGCCAGCAGTTTCCTAAGTGAGCAGTTCTTC

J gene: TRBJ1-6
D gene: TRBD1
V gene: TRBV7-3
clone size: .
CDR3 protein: CASTISGTGRIENSPLHF
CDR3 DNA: TGTGCCAGCACGATCTCCGGGACAGGTCGAATTGAGAATTCACCCCTCCACTTT

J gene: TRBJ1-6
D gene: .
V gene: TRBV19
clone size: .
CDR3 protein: CASSTGRPSSPLHF
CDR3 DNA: TGTGCCAGTAGTACCGGGAGGCCCAGCTCACCCCTCCACTTT

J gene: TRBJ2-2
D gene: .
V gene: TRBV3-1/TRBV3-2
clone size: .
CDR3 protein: CASSQVSGRVANTGELFF
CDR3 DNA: TGTGCCAGCAGCCAAGTTTCCGGGCGGGTCGCGAACACCGGGGAGCTGTTTTTT

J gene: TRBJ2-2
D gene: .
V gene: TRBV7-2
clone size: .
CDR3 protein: CASSLNKNTGELFF
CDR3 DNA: TGTGCCAGCAGCTTAAACAAGAACACCGGGGAGCTGTTTTTT

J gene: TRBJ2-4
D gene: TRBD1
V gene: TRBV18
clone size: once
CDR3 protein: CASSPPNRGTGYSIQYF
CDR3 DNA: TGTGCCAGCTCACCACCCAACAGGGGAACGGGTTATAGCATTCAGTACTTC

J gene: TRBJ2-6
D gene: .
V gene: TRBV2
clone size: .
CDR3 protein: CASSGTDSGANVLTF
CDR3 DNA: TGTGCCAGCAGTGGGACAGACTCTGGGGCCAACGTCCTGACTTTC

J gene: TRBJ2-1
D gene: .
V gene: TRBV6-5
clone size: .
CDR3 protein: CASNLGPPRGEQFF
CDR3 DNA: TGTGCCAGCAATCTGGGACCTCCCAGGGGTGAGCAGTTCTTC

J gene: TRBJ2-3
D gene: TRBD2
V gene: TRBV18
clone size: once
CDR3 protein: CASRPPSGRRSTDTQYF
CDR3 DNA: TGTGCCAGCCGACCGCCTAGCGGGAGGAGAAGCACAGATACGCAGTATTTT

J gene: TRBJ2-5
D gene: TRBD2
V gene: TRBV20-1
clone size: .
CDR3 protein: CSASLLRLAEETQYF
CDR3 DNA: TGCAGTGCTAGTCTCTTGAGGCTAGCGGAAGAGACCCAGTACTTC

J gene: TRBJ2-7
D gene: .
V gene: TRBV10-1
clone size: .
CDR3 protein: CASSESTSYEQYF
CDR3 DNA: TGCGCCAGCAGTGAGTCGACTAGTTACGAGCAGTACTTC

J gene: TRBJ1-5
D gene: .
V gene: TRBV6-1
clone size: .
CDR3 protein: CASSGLAGVGSNQPQHF
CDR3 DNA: TGTGCCAGCAGTGGTCTGGCCGGGGTCGGAAGCAATCAGCCCCAGCATTTT

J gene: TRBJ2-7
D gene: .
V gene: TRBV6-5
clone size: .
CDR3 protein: CASALGLGGPYEQYF
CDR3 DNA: TGTGCCAGCGCCTTAGGACTTGGAGGACCCTACGAGCAGTACTTC

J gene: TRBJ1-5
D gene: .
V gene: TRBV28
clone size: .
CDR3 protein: CASSVYSLRVNQPQHF
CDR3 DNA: TGTGCCAGCAGTGTCTACAGCTTACGAGTCAATCAGCCCCAGCATTTT

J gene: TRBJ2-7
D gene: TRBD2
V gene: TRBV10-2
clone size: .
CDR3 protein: CASRLAGDSYEQYF
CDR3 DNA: TGCGCCAGTCGACTAGCGGGCGACTCCTACGAGCAGTACTTC

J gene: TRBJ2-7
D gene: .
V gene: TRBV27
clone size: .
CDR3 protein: CASSLRQALLDEQYF
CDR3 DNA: TGTGCCAGCAGTTTAAGGCAAGCCCTCCTAGACGAGCAGTACTTC

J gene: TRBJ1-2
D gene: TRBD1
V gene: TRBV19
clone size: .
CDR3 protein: CATRQGWNGYTF
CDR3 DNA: TGTGCCACGAGACAGGGGTGGAATGGCTACACCTTC

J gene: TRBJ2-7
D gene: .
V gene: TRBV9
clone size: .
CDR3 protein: CASSVDLGGYEQYF
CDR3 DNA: TGTGCCAGCAGCGTAGATTTGGGGGGCTACGAGCAGTACTTC

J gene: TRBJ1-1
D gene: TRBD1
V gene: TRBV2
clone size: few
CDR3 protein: CAISDRTNTEAFF
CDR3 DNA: TGTGCCATCTCGGACAGGACGAACACTGAAGCTTTCTTT

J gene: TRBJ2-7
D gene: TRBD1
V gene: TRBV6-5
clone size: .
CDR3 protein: CASSYFRTGSNEQYF
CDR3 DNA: TGTGCCAGCAGTTACTTTCGGACAGGGAGTAACGAGCAGTACTTC

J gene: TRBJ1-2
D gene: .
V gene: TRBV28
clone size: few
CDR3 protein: CASSKGTGIYGYTF
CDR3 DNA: TGTGCCAGCAGTAAAGGGACGGGAATTTATGGCTACACCTTC

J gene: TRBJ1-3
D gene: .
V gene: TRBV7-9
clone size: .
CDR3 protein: CASSLAKGRDSRSGNTIYF
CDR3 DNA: TGTGCCAGCAGCTTAGCGAAAGGGCGAGACTCCCGCTCTGGAAACACCATATATTTT

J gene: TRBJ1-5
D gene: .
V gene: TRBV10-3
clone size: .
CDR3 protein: CAISEDGGNQPQHF
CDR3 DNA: TGTGCCATCAGCGAGGATGGGGGCAATCAGCCCCAGCATTTT

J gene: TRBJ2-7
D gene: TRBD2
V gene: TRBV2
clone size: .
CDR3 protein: CASFLTPGLAGRSEQYF
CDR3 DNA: TGTGCCAGCTTCTTAACCCCCGGACTAGCGGGGAGGTCCGAGCAGTACTTC

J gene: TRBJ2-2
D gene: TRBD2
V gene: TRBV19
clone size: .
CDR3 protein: CASSLRRVGTSGSPLVLELFF
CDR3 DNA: TGTGCCAGTAGTCTCCGCAGGGTAGGGACTAGCGGGAGTCCTCTAGTCTTGGAGCTGTTTTTT

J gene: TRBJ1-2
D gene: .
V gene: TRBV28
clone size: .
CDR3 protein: CASSLFNTNYGYTF
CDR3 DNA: TGTGCCAGCAGTTTATTCAACACTAACTATGGCTACACCTTC

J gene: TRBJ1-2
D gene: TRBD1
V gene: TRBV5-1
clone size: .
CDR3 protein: CASSFQGDYGYTF
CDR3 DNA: TGCGCCAGCAGCTTCCAGGGGGACTATGGCTACACCTTC

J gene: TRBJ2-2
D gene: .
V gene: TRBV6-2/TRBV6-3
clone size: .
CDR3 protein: CASSYAQTVPPGELFF
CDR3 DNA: TGTGCCAGCAGTTACGCCCAAACAGTCCCCCCCGGGGAGCTGTTTTTT

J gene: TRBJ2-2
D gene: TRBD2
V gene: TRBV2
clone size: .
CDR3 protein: CASRTSGNTGELFF
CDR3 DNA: TGTGCCAGCCGGACTAGCGGAAACACCGGGGAGCTGTTTTTT

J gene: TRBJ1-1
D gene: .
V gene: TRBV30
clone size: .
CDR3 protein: CASRGTIF
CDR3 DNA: TGTGCCTCCCGGGGGACGATCTTT

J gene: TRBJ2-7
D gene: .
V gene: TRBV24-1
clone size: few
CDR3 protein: CATSDTGHSYEQYF
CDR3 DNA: TGTGCCACCAGTGATACGGGACACTCCTACGAGCAGTACTTC

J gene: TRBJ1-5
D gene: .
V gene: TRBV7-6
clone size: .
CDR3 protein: CASSLSSRGPGQPQHF
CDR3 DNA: TGTGCCAGCAGCCTTTCCTCCCGGGGCCCAGGGCAGCCCCAGCATTTT

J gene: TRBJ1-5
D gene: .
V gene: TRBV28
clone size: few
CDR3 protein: CATNYPTGWSNQPQHF
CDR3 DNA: TGTGCCACCAATTACCCGACAGGTTGGAGCAATCAGCCCCAGCATTTT

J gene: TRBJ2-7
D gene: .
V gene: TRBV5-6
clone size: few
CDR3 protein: CASSWGLAEQYF
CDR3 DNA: TGTGCCAGCAGCTGGGGTCTGGCCGAGCAGTACTTC

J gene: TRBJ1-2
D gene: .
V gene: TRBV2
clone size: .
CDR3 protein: CASSDGTDYGYTF
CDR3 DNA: TGTGCCAGCAGTGACGGGACGGATTATGGCTACACCTTC

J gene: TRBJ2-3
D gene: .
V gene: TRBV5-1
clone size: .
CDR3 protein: CASSLWVGDLDTQYF
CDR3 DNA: TGCGCCAGCAGCTTGTGGGTGGGGGACCTTGATACGCAGTATTTT

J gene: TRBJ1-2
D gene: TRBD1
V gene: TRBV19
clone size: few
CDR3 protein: CASRPGQYYGYTF
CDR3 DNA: TGTGCCAGTAGACCGGGACAGTACTATGGCTACACCTTC

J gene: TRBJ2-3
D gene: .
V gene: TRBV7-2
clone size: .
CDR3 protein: CASSWQRSSTDTQYF
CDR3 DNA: TGTGCCAGCAGCTGGCAGCGGAGTAGCACAGATACGCAGTATTTT

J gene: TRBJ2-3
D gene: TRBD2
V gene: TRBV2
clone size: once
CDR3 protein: CASITSGGPTSTDTQYF
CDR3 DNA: TGTGCCAGCATAACTAGCGGGGGTCCAACTAGCACAGATACGCAGTATTTT

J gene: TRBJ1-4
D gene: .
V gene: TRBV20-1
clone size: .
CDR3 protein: CSARARKLFF
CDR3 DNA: TGCAGTGCTAGAGCCCGAAAACTGTTTTTT

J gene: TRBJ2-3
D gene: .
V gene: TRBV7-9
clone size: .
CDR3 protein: CASSLARSGTDTQYF
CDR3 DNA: TGTGCCAGCAGCTTAGCTAGGTCCGGGACAGATACGCAGTATTTT

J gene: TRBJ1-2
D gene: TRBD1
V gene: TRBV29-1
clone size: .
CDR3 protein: CSATGGNYGYTF
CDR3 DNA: TGCAGCGCGACAGGGGGAAACTATGGCTACACCTTC

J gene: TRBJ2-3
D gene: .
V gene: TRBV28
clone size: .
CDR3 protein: CASSFSGKTDTQYF
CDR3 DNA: TGTGCCAGCAGTTTCAGTGGGAAAACAGATACGCAGTATTTT

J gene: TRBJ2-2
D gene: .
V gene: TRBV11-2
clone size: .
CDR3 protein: CASSLGAGELFF
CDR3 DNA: TGTGCCAGCAGCTTAGGGGCCGGGGAGCTGTTTTTT

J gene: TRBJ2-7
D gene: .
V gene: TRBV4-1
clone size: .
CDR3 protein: CASSQEILARDEQYF
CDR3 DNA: TGCGCCAGCAGCCAAGAGATCCTAGCTCGCGACGAGCAGTACTTC

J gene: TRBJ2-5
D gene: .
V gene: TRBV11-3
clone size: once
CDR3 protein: CASSLEGEYQETQYF
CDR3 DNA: TGTGCCAGCAGCTTAGAAGGGGAGTACCAAGAGACCCAGTACTTC

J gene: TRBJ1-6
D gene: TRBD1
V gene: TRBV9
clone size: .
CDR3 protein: CASSSYRDRVAPLHF
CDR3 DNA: TGTGCCAGCAGCAGTTACCGGGACAGGGTAGCCCCCCTCCACTTT

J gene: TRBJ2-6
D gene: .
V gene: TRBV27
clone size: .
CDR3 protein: CASADSGANVLTF
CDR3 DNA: TGTGCCAGCGCAGACTCTGGGGCCAACGTCCTGACTTTC

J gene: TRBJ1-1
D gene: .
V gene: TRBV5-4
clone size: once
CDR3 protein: CASSLEVKDTEAFF
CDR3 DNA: TGTGCCAGCAGCTTGGAAGTTAAAGACACTGAAGCTTTCTTT

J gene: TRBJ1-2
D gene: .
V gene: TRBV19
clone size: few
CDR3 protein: CASSRLPKGGIHGYTF
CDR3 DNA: TGTGCCAGTAGTAGACTACCAAAAGGAGGGATTCATGGCTACACCTTC

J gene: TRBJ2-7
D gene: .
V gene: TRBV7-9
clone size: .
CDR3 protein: CASSLEPGDEQYF
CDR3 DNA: TGTGCCAGCAGCTTAGAGCCGGGGGACGAGCAGTACTTC